Listed below are T cell receptor beta chains from one sample, sequenced in a study of cytomegalovirus exposure and HLA in healthy donors. Only in-frame clones appear in the TCRdb table, and some are missing; sequencing was by immunoSEQ multiplex PCR. The table records some 190,000 clones, 85% of them present only once. Material: PBMCs. The receptors originated from a boy aged 2 to 10 in good health and CMV-seronegative. CDR3s include the opening cysteine and the closing phenylalanine or tryptophan. D genes are given only for firm matches. Clone sizes are given selectively: once, few, many, or a class where the clone is expanded.

v_gene: TRBV28
d_gene: .
j_gene: TRBJ2-7
abundance: once
CDR3aa: CASSSAPLDPELSEQYF
CDR3nt: TGTGCCAGCAGTTCGGCACCACTAGACCCCGAATTAAGCGAGCAGTACTTC

v_gene: TRBV11-1
d_gene: TRBD1
j_gene: TRBJ1-1
abundance: .
CDR3aa: CASSRTGETLNTEAFF
CDR3nt: TGTGCCAGCAGCCGGACAGGGGAAACCCTGAACACTGAAGCTTTCTTT

v_gene: TRBV7-6
d_gene: TRBD2
j_gene: TRBJ2-3
abundance: .
CDR3aa: CASSQTASGGIGTQYF
CDR3nt: TGTGCCAGCAGCCAGACGGCTAGCGGGGGTATTGGTACGCAGTATTTT

v_gene: TRBV28
d_gene: TRBD1
j_gene: TRBJ2-5
abundance: .
CDR3aa: CASTGTGGTGTQYF
CDR3nt: TGTGCCAGCACAGGGACAGGGGGTACAGGGACCCAGTACTTC

v_gene: TRBV19
d_gene: .
j_gene: TRBJ2-3
abundance: .
CDR3aa: CASSIQGDTQYF
CDR3nt: TGTGCCAGTAGTATACAGGGAGATACGCAGTATTTT

v_gene: TRBV5-4
d_gene: TRBD2
j_gene: TRBJ2-2
abundance: .
CDR3aa: CASSPRRLAGTGELFF
CDR3nt: TGTGCCAGCAGTCCGAGAAGGCTAGCGGGAACCGGGGAGCTGTTTTTT

v_gene: TRBV27
d_gene: .
j_gene: TRBJ1-5
abundance: .
CDR3aa: CASSSSRAGQPQHF
CDR3nt: TGTGCCAGCAGTTCGAGCAGGGCAGGTCAGCCCCAGCATTTT

v_gene: TRBV5-6
d_gene: .
j_gene: TRBJ1-1
abundance: .
CDR3aa: CASSLSTEAFF
CDR3nt: TGTGCCAGCAGCTTATCAACTGAAGCTTTCTTT

v_gene: TRBV2
d_gene: TRBD2
j_gene: TRBJ2-2
abundance: .
CDR3aa: CASSEKRLAGGPNGELFF
CDR3nt: TGTGCCAGCAGTGAAAAACGGCTAGCGGGGGGGCCGAACGGGGAGCTGTTTTTT

v_gene: TRBV9
d_gene: TRBD2
j_gene: TRBJ2-1
abundance: .
CDR3aa: CATGGTSGNEQFF
CDR3nt: TGTGCCACGGGGGGAACTAGCGGAAATGAGCAGTTCTTC

v_gene: TRBV6-1
d_gene: TRBD2
j_gene: TRBJ2-3
abundance: .
CDR3aa: CASSEMTSGGSLISTDTQYF
CDR3nt: TGTGCCAGCAGTGAAATGACTAGCGGGGGTTCCCTGATTAGCACAGATACGCAGTATTTT

v_gene: TRBV28
d_gene: .
j_gene: TRBJ2-7
abundance: .
CDR3aa: CASSLSATELYEQYF
CDR3nt: TGTGCCAGCAGTTTAAGCGCTACGGAGCTCTACGAGCAGTACTTC

v_gene: TRBV6-6
d_gene: TRBD1
j_gene: TRBJ1-6
abundance: once
CDR3aa: CASRTDRVSYNSPLHF
CDR3nt: TGTGCCAGCAGAACGGACAGGGTCTCCTATAATTCACCCCTCCACTTT

v_gene: TRBV27
d_gene: TRBD1
j_gene: TRBJ1-6
abundance: .
CDR3aa: CASSLYLGQADNSPLHF
CDR3nt: TGTGCCAGCAGTTTATACCTCGGACAGGCCGATAATTCACCCCTCCACTTT

v_gene: TRBV28
d_gene: .
j_gene: TRBJ1-2
abundance: .
CDR3aa: CASSFNGGYGYTF
CDR3nt: TGTGCCAGCAGTTTTAACGGGGGCTATGGCTACACCTTC

v_gene: TRBV2
d_gene: TRBD2
j_gene: TRBJ2-3
abundance: .
CDR3aa: CASSESGLAGGADTQYF
CDR3nt: TGTGCCAGCAGTGAATCTGGTCTAGCGGGAGGGGCAGATACGCAGTATTTT

v_gene: TRBV2
d_gene: .
j_gene: TRBJ1-1
abundance: .
CDR3aa: CASRGGLVEAFF
CDR3nt: TGTGCCAGCAGGGGGGGATTAGTTGAAGCTTTCTTT

v_gene: TRBV29-1
d_gene: TRBD1
j_gene: TRBJ1-2
abundance: .
CDR3aa: CSVGTGANYGYTF
CDR3nt: TGCAGCGTTGGGACAGGAGCTAACTATGGCTACACCTTC

v_gene: TRBV7-9
d_gene: TRBD1
j_gene: TRBJ1-2
abundance: .
CDR3aa: CASSFSGTGTYGYTF
CDR3nt: TGTGCCAGCAGCTTTTCCGGGACAGGGACCTATGGCTACACCTTC

v_gene: TRBV9
d_gene: .
j_gene: TRBJ1-6
abundance: .
CDR3aa: CASSVNPSGGSDSPPHF
CDR3nt: TGTGCCAGCAGCGTAAATCCCTCGGGTGGATCCGATTCACCCCCCCACTTT

v_gene: TRBV5-4
d_gene: .
j_gene: TRBJ2-7
abundance: .
CDR3aa: CASSFTESYEQYF
CDR3nt: TGTGCCAGCAGCTTTACAGAATCCTACGAGCAGTACTTC

v_gene: TRBV7-9
d_gene: TRBD2
j_gene: TRBJ2-1
abundance: once
CDR3aa: CASSPGGASGYNEQFF
CDR3nt: TGTGCCAGCAGCCCCGGGGGGGCCTCGGGTTACAATGAGCAGTTCTTC

v_gene: TRBV5-5
d_gene: .
j_gene: TRBJ2-3
abundance: .
CDR3aa: CASSLASTDTQYF
CDR3nt: TGTGCCAGCAGCTTAGCTAGCACAGATACGCAGTATTTT

v_gene: TRBV27
d_gene: TRBD1
j_gene: TRBJ1-5
abundance: .
CDR3aa: CASRRQGLYSNQPQHF
CDR3nt: TGTGCCAGCAGGCGACAGGGCCTCTATAGCAATCAGCCCCAGCATTTT

v_gene: TRBV18
d_gene: TRBD2
j_gene: TRBJ2-2
abundance: once
CDR3aa: CASSPTAGDGTGELFF
CDR3nt: TGTGCCAGCTCACCAACAGCGGGAGATGGGACCGGGGAGCTGTTTTTT

v_gene: TRBV27
d_gene: .
j_gene: TRBJ2-6
abundance: .
CDR3aa: CASSFVAWSGANVLTF
CDR3nt: TGTGCCAGCAGCTTCGTAGCGTGGTCTGGGGCCAACGTCCTGACTTTC

v_gene: TRBV28
d_gene: TRBD2
j_gene: TRBJ2-1
abundance: .
CDR3aa: CASSLTGEGYNEQFF
CDR3nt: TGTGCCAGCAGTTTAACGGGGGAGGGTTACAATGAGCAGTTCTTC

v_gene: TRBV28
d_gene: .
j_gene: TRBJ1-1
abundance: .
CDR3aa: CASSLTSQVF
CDR3nt: TGTGCCAGCAGTTTAACCTCTCAGGTCTTT

v_gene: TRBV9
d_gene: .
j_gene: TRBJ1-1
abundance: .
CDR3aa: CASSDLTGNTEAFF
CDR3nt: TGTGCCAGCAGCGACTTGACGGGGAACACTGAAGCTTTCTTT

v_gene: TRBV4-1
d_gene: .
j_gene: TRBJ2-2
abundance: .
CDR3aa: CASSRLSPNTGELFF
CDR3nt: TGCGCCAGCAGCCGGCTGTCTCCGAACACCGGGGAGCTGTTTTTT

v_gene: TRBV19
d_gene: .
j_gene: TRBJ1-1
abundance: .
CDR3aa: CASKTTENVNTEAFF
CDR3nt: TGTGCCAGTAAGACGACAGAGAATGTGAACACTGAAGCTTTCTTT